This T cell receptor (beta chain) was documented in a study of T cell responses to AZD1222 COVID-19 vaccine. Deletions cut 6 bases from V and 4 bases from J, with 20 bases between. The germline gives CDR1 SGHNT, CDR2 YYREEE (reference sequence). The CDR3 runs to 15 residues. Data came from immunoSEQ multiplex PCR; TCRdb stores just in-frame clones and leaves some out. This table has 150,000 to 200,000 clones, under 95% appearing once. The chain couples TRBV5-4 to TRBJ2-7; no clear D gene. The TCR was taken from an adult in good health. Sequenced here: peripheral blood, sampled on day 0 of AZD1222 vaccination. The CDR3 protein is CASNKICRALYEQYF. Here the CDR3 DNA reads TGTGCCAGCAACAAAATCTGTAGGGCGCTTTACGAGCAGTACTTC.